These 24 T cell receptor beta chains originate from one sample sequenced in a study of beta chain features in type 1 diabetes. Whole-study results and caveats: Shorter TCRB CDR3s, moderately but significantly so, marked every one of the four CD4+ subsets in Type 1 diabetes patients.

Isolated RNA was reverse transcribed in full, so expressed TCRB transcripts were sequenced. The repertoire was sequenced with immunoSEQ multiplex PCR; TCRdb's copy has only in-frame clones and lacks some. The sample consists of under 400,000 clones, roughly 12% of them appearing once. These receptors are not linked to any known antigen. What was sequenced was naive CD4+ T cells from blood. Source of these receptors: a woman between 18 and 29 years old with type 1 diabetes.

This clone has a handful of counts. V gene TRBV29-1 combines with J gene TRBJ2-1; 7 bases line up with TRBD1. This CDR3 has 13 residues. V dropped 6 bases and J dropped 0; count of bases not matched to a gene: 2. Germline loops: CDR1 SQVTM, CDR2 ANQGSEA. The CDR3 nucleotides are TGCAGCGTCACAGGGGTCTCCTACAATGAGCAGTTCTTC. Amino acids: CSVTGVSYNEQFF.

The chain recombines TRBV2 with TRBJ2-1; TRBD2 matches 10 bases. Germline V CDR1 and CDR2: SNHLY, FYNNEI. CDR3 length equals 16 residues. J lost 2 bases, V lost 7 bases, and 8 bases had no gene match. This CDR3 reads CASTLSGGAAYNEQFF. The CDR3 DNA reads as TGTGCCAGCACTCTAAGCGGGGGGGCCGCCTACAATGAGCAGTTCTTC.

This clone turned up a few times. The genes are TRBV6-5 and TRBJ2-5; 8 nucleotides match TRBD1. Germline V gene sequence: CDR1 MNHEY, CDR2 SVGAGI. This CDR3 has 14 residues. With 7 bases clipped from V and 5 bases from J, the junction kept 9 bases outside the gene matches. CDR3: CASTRTGGSETQYF. The CDR3 DNA is TGTGCCAGCACCCGAACAGGGGGAAGCGAGACCCAGTACTTC.

V is TRBV5-1 and J is TRBJ2-4; 8 bases fit TRBD1. The CDR3 is made up of 15 amino acids. V lost 0 bases to trimming and J lost 5 bases; unmatched junction nucleotides: 4. Germline assignment: CDR1 SGHRS and CDR2 YFSETQ. In DNA, the CDR3 is TGCGCCAGCAGCTTGGCGGGACAGGCGCAAAACATTCAGTACTTC. Translated: CASSLAGQAQNIQYF.

This rearrangement joins TRBV7-2 to TRBJ1-2; 8 bases agree with TRBD1. The CDR3 is 15 residues long. The germline gives CDR1 SGHTA, CDR2 FQGNSA. V lost 4 bases, J lost 7 bases, and 11 bases stayed unmatched. CDR3 bases: TGTGCCAGCAGCTCCCTCAGGGGGCGCCAGGGTGGCTACACCTTC. This sequence encodes CASSSLRGRQGGYTF.

The chain combines TRBV28 with TRBJ2-3; D perhaps matches TRBD2 (5 bases). From germline, CDR1 is MDHEN and CDR2 SYDVKM. Trimming took 3 bases from V and 0 from J, leaving 10 bases between them. The CDR3 runs to 15 residues. CDR3 region: CASSFGGRSTDTQYF. CDR3 coding DNA: TGTGCCAGCAGTTTTGGCGGGCGCAGCACAGATACGCAGTATTTT.

This clone turned up a few times. The chain couples TRBV19 to TRBJ2-6; possibly TRBD1 for D (7 bases). The CDR3 runs 17 residues. With 6 bases removed from V and 3 bases from J, the gap between germline ends came to 18 bases. CDR1 is LNHDA and CDR2 is SQIVND in the germline V gene (reference sequence). DNA of the CDR3: TGTGCCAGTAGCAATCGACAGGGAGGTAGTGGGGCCAACGTCCTGACTTTC. It codes for CASSNRQGGSGANVLTF.

The CDR3 DNA reads TGTGCCAGCAGCTTAATGCGGGAGGATGGGACCCAGTACTTC. Translated, it gives CASSLMREDGTQYF. The chain joins TRBV7-3 to TRBJ2-5; TRBD2 agrees at 8 bases. Looked up from germline, CDR1 is SGHTA and CDR2 is FQGTGA. The CDR3 runs to 14 residues. V lost 1 base and J lost 7; bases outside the gene matches: 5.

There are a few counts of this clone. The gene calls are TRBV27 and TRBJ2-6, with D uncertain. The CDR3 is 14 amino acids. Trimming removed 6 bases from V and 4 bases from J, with 10 bases in between. CDR1 MNHEY and CDR2 SMNVEV come from the germline V gene (reference sequence). CDR3 protein: CASSSRVGANVLTF. CDR3 DNA sequence: TGTGCCAGCAGCTCACGGGTGGGGGCCAACGTCCTGACTTTC.

The J gene is TRBJ1-1, the V gene TRBV18; tentative D call: TRBD1 (5 bases). The CDR3 runs to 16 residues. Trimming removed 3 bases at V and 9 bases at J, with 23 bases between. Germline CDR1 is KGHSH and CDR2 is LQKENI. The CDR3 region is CASSPRQRTSQDKAFF. CDR3 coding DNA: TGTGCCAGCTCACCTCGACAAAGGACATCCCAGGATAAAGCTTTCTTT.

The rearrangement uses TRBV7-9 and TRBJ2-7, with D maybe TRBD2 (5 bases). V was shortened by 5 bases and J by 2 bases, with 13 bases between the two germline ends. The CDR3 has 14 amino acids. Per the germline V gene, CDR1 is SEHNR and CDR2 is FQNEAQ (reference sequence). CDR3 sequence reads: CASSPAGKTYEQYF. The CDR3 bases are TGTGCCAGCAGCCCCGCGGGCAAGACCTACGAGCAGTACTTC.

This clone has only a few counts. The gene calls are TRBV5-1 and TRBJ2-1; possible D gene TRBD1, 5 bases. The V gene's germline CDR1 is SGHRS and CDR2 YFSETQ. Trimming cost V 0 bases and J 8 bases, with 12 bases left between them. This CDR3 comprises 14 residues. The CDR3 sequence: CASSLEVRDYEQFF. Written as DNA, the CDR3 is TGCGCCAGCAGCTTGGAGGTCAGGGATTATGAGCAGTTCTTC.

This clone was detected a few times. V gene TRBV9 combines with J gene TRBJ1-4; D uncertain. CDR1 SGDLS and CDR2 YYNGEE come from the germline V gene. This CDR3 is 14 amino acids long. The V end lost 4 bases, the J end lost 7 bases, and 14 bases lay between the germline ends. Here the CDR3 reads CASSSPAPGEKLFF. The CDR3 coding sequence is TGTGCCAGCAGCTCCCCCGCTCCGGGTGAAAAACTGTTTTTT.

This clone was counted between two and nine times. The genes are TRBV4-3 and TRBJ1-2; D is possibly TRBD1 (5 bases). The CDR3 runs 16 residues. V shed 0 bases and J shed 2 bases, with 13 bases lying between them. Germline V gene sequence: CDR1 LGHNA, CDR2 YSLEER. DNA of the CDR3: TGCGCCAGCAGCCAAGATCTTGGCAGGGCCAACTATGGCTACACCTTC. It encodes CASSQDLGRANYGYTF.

The V gene is TRBV5-1, the J gene TRBJ1-6; D not resolved. V lost 3 bases and J 8 bases, leaving 9 bases between the germline ends. From germline, CDR1 is SGHRS and CDR2 YFSETQ. The CDR3 is 13 residues long. CDR3 region: CASSSGTDSPLHF. The CDR3 nucleotides read TGCGCCAGCAGCTCGGGTACGGATTCACCCCTCCACTTT.

The chain combines TRBV9 with TRBJ2-1; 13 bases line up with TRBD2. This CDR3 region has 19 residues. V lost 4 bases and J lost 8; bases outside the gene matches: 18. Germline CDR1 reads SGDLS; CDR2 reads YYNGEE. CDR3 DNA sequence: TGTGCCAGCAGCAAACCCCCGGGACTAGCGGGAAAATTGGGCTATGAGCAGTTCTTC. Translation gives CASSKPPGLAGKLGYEQFF.

The rearrangement links TRBV28 to TRBJ1-2; D not resolved. The CDR3 extends over 12 amino acids. The germline CDR1 and CDR2 sequences are MDHEN and SYDVKM. Trimming stripped 7 bases from V and 2 bases from J, with 8 bases between. The CDR3 DNA reads TGTGCCAGCAAAGTCGAGAACTATGGCTACACCTTC. This gives the protein CASKVENYGYTF.

In its sample, this clone was seen a few times. This sequence joins TRBV5-1 and TRBJ2-7; the match to TRBD2 covers 7 bases. Germline-derived CDR1 and CDR2 are SGHRS and YFSETQ. The V gene end was trimmed by 0 bases and the J gene end by 6 bases; junction bases not matched to a gene: 9. The CDR3 runs 15 residues. CDR3 nucleotides: TGCGCCAGCAGCTTGGCCCTGAGGGAGGGCGCCGAGCAGTACTTC. Amino acids: CASSLALREGAEQYF.

Worth noting for this clone: Additional DNA sequences in this sample encode the identical CDR3. V usage is TRBV5-1 and J usage is TRBJ2-1; D is uncertain. CDR1 and CDR2 from the germline V gene are SGHRS and YFSETQ. CDR3 length: 12 residues. V shed 2 bases and J shed 6 bases, with 6 bases lying between them. The DNA for the CDR3 is TGCGCCAGCAGCTTACCAGGCAATGAGCAGTTCTTC. It translates to CASSLPGNEQFF. The full variable domain, its missing parts supplied by reference TRBV5-1 and TRBJ2-1, is KAGVTQTPRYLIKTRGQQVTLSCSPISGHRSVSWYQQTPGQGLQFLFEYFSETQRNKGNFPGRFSGRQFSNSRSEMNVSTLELGDSALYLCASSLPGNEQFFGPGTRLTVL.

This sequence joins TRBV9 and TRBJ2-2; D unclear. This CDR3 is 16 amino acids long. Trimming removed 4 bases at V and 7 bases at J, with 20 bases between. Germline assignment: CDR1 SGDLS and CDR2 YYNGEE. The DNA of the CDR3 is TGTGCCAGCAGCCTACTGGATGGTAGCTTGGACGGGGAGCTGTTTTTT. Protein sequence: CASSLLDGSLDGELFF. The complete variable domain, with remaining parts taken from reference TRBV9 and TRBJ2-2, reads DSGVTQTPKHLITATGQRVTLRCSPRSGDLSVYWYQQSLDQGLQFLIQYYNGEERAKGNILERFSAQQFPDLHSELNLSSLELGDSALYFCASSLLDGSLDGELFFGEGSRLTVL.

V and J are TRBV29-1 and TRBJ2-2; D is perhaps TRBD1 (5 bases). The V gene's germline CDR1 is SQVTM and CDR2 ANQGSEA. This CDR3 region has 14 residues. V lost 6 bases, J lost 4 bases, and 15 bases lay in between. CDR3 in amino acids: CSVRPRVGTGELFF. The CDR3 nucleotides read TGCAGCGTCCGACCCAGGGTGGGCACCGGGGAGCTGTTTTTT.

The table lists this clone with a few counts. Other nucleotide sequences in the sample specify the same CDR3. This chain connects TRBV7-2 to TRBJ2-3; D gene ambiguous. Trimming removed 3 bases at V and 3 bases at J, with 7 bases between. This CDR3 region has 13 residues. CDR1 is SGHTA and CDR2 is FQGNSA in the germline V gene. CDR3 in amino acids: CASSFSGTDTQYF. Here the CDR3 DNA reads TGTGCCAGCAGCTTCTCGGGTACAGATACGCAGTATTTT.

This clone showed up just a few times. V gene TRBV5-4 combines with J gene TRBJ1-2; TRBD1 agrees at 10 bases. There are 14 residues in the CDR3. Looked up from germline, CDR1 is SGHNT and CDR2 is YYREEE (reference sequence). Losses at the gene ends were 4 bases for V and 6 bases for J; bases not matched to a gene: 6. DNA of the CDR3: TGTGCCAGCAGCCGGGGACAGGGGCAGAATGGCTACACCTTC. Protein sequence: CASSRGQGQNGYTF.

This clone was counted a few times. This chain connects TRBV18 to TRBJ1-6; TRBD1 agrees at 7 bases. Trimming cost V 5 bases and J 13 bases; bases outside gene matches: 5. The CDR3 length is 12 residues. Looked up from germline, CDR1 is KGHSH and CDR2 is LQKENI. CDR3 amino acids: CASSSPQGPLHF. CDR3 nucleotides: TGTGCCAGCTCATCGCCACAGGGGCCCCTCCACTTT.